The rows below give T cell receptor beta chains drawn from one sample of a study of cytomegalovirus exposure and HLA in healthy donors. Sequenced by immunoSEQ multiplex PCR; TCRdb stores in-frame clones only, minus some. The sample comprises about 140,000 clones, more than 60% of which are singletons, and less than 3.5% rests with the top ten. The sequencing sample was made of PBMCs. These receptors all stem from a male donor in good health and CMV-seronegative. CDR3s include the opening cysteine and the closing phenylalanine or tryptophan. The D gene is left open where the match is weak. Rows may omit the clone size; those that give it use once, few, many or a size class.

j_call v_call d_call clone_size cdr3_nt cdr3_aa
TRBJ2-3 TRBV5-6 - - TGTGCCAGCAGCCACAGGGAAGATACGCAGTATTTT CASSHREDTQYF
TRBJ2-6 TRBV7-2 TRBD2 - TGTGCCAGCAGCTTATTGGCGGGGGAGCTAGAGGCCAACGTCCTGACTTTC CASSLLAGELEANVLTF
TRBJ2-5 TRBV30 TRBD2 - TGTGCCTGGAGTGTAAATAGCGGGGAGACCCAGTACTTC CAWSVNSGETQYF
TRBJ2-3 TRBV7-9 TRBD2 - TGTGCCAGCAAGGAGCGGGGGGGTAGCACAGATACGCAGTATTTT CASKERGGSTDTQYF
TRBJ2-5 TRBV15 TRBD1 - TGTGCCACCAGCAGAGATGGACAGGGCACGGAGACCCAGTACTTC CATSRDGQGTETQYF
TRBJ1-1 TRBV9 - - TGTGCCAGCACCTCCAGAGGAGGTGAAGCTTTCTTT CASTSRGGEAFF
TRBJ1-5 TRBV5-6 TRBD1 - TGTGCCAGCAGCCCGGGACAGTCGGGGCAGCCCCAGCATTTT CASSPGQSGQPQHF
TRBJ1-1 TRBV16 - - TGTGCCAGCAGCCCCTCAACAGGGTCTGTTTTGAGCACTGAAGCTTTCTTT CASSPSTGSVLSTEAFF
TRBJ1-1 TRBV18 - few TGTGCCAGCTCACAGACAGAAAACACTGAAGCTTTCTTT CASSQTENTEAFF
TRBJ2-5 TRBV7-9 TRBD2 - TGTGCCAGCAGCCCCGGGACTAGCGGGAGCCTGAGGCAAGAGACCCAGTACTTC CASSPGTSGSLRQETQYF
TRBJ1-1 TRBV5-4 TRBD1 few TGTGCCAGCAGTCCAGGGGGCAGGGGGGGCACTGAAGCTTTCTTT CASSPGGRGGTEAFF
TRBJ2-1 TRBV10-2 TRBD2 - TGCGCCAGCAGTGTGGCTAGCGGAGGCAATGAGCAGTTCTTC CASSVASGGNEQFF
TRBJ1-1 TRBV18 - - TGTGCCAGCGCACAGACAGAATTGAACACTGAAGCTTTCTTT CASAQTELNTEAFF
TRBJ1-4 TRBV7-9 TRBD1 - TGTGCCAGCAGCCTAAGGGGACAGTTGAATGAAAAACTGTTTTTT CASSLRGQLNEKLFF
TRBJ1-2 TRBV6-5 TRBD1 once TGTGCCAGCTGTAGGGGGCGCCTTGATGGCTACACCTTC CASCRGRLDGYTF
TRBJ2-3 TRBV11-3 TRBD2 - TGTGCCAGCAGCTTAGCGTCCACTAGCGGGCTCCGAGATACGCAGTATTTT CASSLASTSGLRDTQYF
TRBJ2-1 TRBV7-8 TRBD2 - TGTGCCAGCAGCTTTTTGGTAGCGGGGGTCTACAATGAGCAGTTCTTC CASSFLVAGVYNEQFF
TRBJ2-3 TRBV7-2 - - TGTGCCAGCAGCTTCGGACTTAATACGCAGTATTTT CASSFGLNTQYF
TRBJ1-2 TRBV30 - - TGTGCCTGGAGTGTACGTGGATTTGGAGATGGCTACACCTTC CAWSVRGFGDGYTF
TRBJ1-1 TRBV25-1 - - TGTGCCAGCAGTGAGGGGGACATGAGGGGCACTGAAGCTTTCTTT CASSEGDMRGTEAFF
TRBJ1-1 TRBV7-2 TRBD1 - TGTGCCAGCAGCCTACGGACAGGATTCTATGCTTTCTTT CASSLRTGFYAFF
TRBJ2-2 TRBV21-1 - - TGTGCCAGCAGCAAAGATCGCGGGGGGGATAACACCGGGGAGCTGTTTTTT CASSKDRGGDNTGELFF
TRBJ1-5 TRBV7-8 - - TGTGCCAGCAGCCCCGAGCCCAGGGAAGATCAGCCCCAGCATTTT CASSPEPREDQPQHF
TRBJ2-1 TRBV15 TRBD2 - TGTGCCACCAACAAGGCCGGGACTAGCGGGAGAAGCTCCGGTGAGCAGTTCTTC CATNKAGTSGRSSGEQFF
TRBJ2-7 TRBV7-6 - - TGTGCCAGCAGCTTAGCGCAGGGTGTCGAGCAGTACTTC CASSLAQGVEQYF
TRBJ1-2 TRBV19 - - TGTGCCAGTAATAACCCGGCGGGGGACGGAGGCTACACCTTC CASNNPAGDGGYTF
TRBJ1-1 TRBV5-1 TRBD1 - TGCGCCAGCACCGAGGGGGCTCCGAACACTGAAGCTTTCTTT CASTEGAPNTEAFF
TRBJ2-7 TRBV27 - - TGTGCCAGCAGTTTATACGGGGATCGGGGCGAGCAGTACTTC CASSLYGDRGEQYF
TRBJ1-4 TRBV7-9 TRBD1 few TGTGCCAGCAGCTTAGGGACAGGGGTGGTGACTAATGAAAAACTGTTTTTT CASSLGTGVVTNEKLFF
TRBJ2-7 TRBV7-3 TRBD2 - TGTGCCAGCAGCTCGGGACTAGCGGGGTCGCGGGAGCAGTACTTC CASSSGLAGSREQYF
TRBJ2-7 TRBV13 TRBD2 - TGTGCCAGCAGCCGGACTAGTACCCCCTACGAGCAGTACTTC CASSRTSTPYEQYF
TRBJ1-2 TRBV29-1 TRBD1 - TGCAGCACGTGGACAGGGGGCACCTATGGCTACACCTTC CSTWTGGTYGYTF
TRBJ2-5 TRBV4-1 - - TGCGCCAGCAGCCAAGGCTTGGCAAAAGAGACCCAGTACTTC CASSQGLAKETQYF
TRBJ1-2 TRBV25-1 - - TGTGCCAGCAGTGAATGGGTCGGGAGCTATGGCTACACCTTC CASSEWVGSYGYTF
TRBJ2-4 TRBV19 TRBD2 - TGTGCCAGTAGTTACGGACTAGCGGGGGGGCCTGGTTATGATGACCACATTCAGTACTTC CASSYGLAGGPGYDDHIQYF
TRBJ2-5 TRBV19 - - TGTGCCAGTAGTATGGAGGGCGGGACGATTACGGAGACCCAGTACTTC CASSMEGGTITETQYF
TRBJ1-5 TRBV7-8 TRBD1 - TGTGCCAGCAGCTCAGGGGGGCAGGGATATCAGCCCCAGCATTTT CASSSGGQGYQPQHF
TRBJ1-1 TRBV4-3 - - TGCGCCAGCAGCCAAGATATGGCAGGGTGGGCTGAAGCTTTCTTT CASSQDMAGWAEAFF
TRBJ2-3 TRBV27 - - TGTGCCAGCAGTTTAACTACTAGCAGGGCAGATACGCAGTATTTT CASSLTTSRADTQYF
TRBJ2-5 TRBV30 - - TGTGCCTGGAGTAGGGGGTCCCAAGAGACCCAGTACTTC CAWSRGSQETQYF
TRBJ1-1 TRBV2 - - TGTGCCAGCAGTCTCAACGGGAACACTGAAGCTTTCTTT CASSLNGNTEAFF
TRBJ1-6 TRBV7-9 - - TGTGCCAGCAGCTTATTGCGGGGGAGGGCAGGAAATTCACCCCTCCACTTT CASSLLRGRAGNSPLHF
TRBJ1-2 TRBV5-8 - - TGTGCCAGCAGCTTCGGGGAGGGAGGGAGAGGCTACACCTTC CASSFGEGGRGYTF
TRBJ1-6 TRBV6-5 TRBD1 - TGTGCCAGCAGTCGGGACAGTAATTCACCCCTCCACTTT CASSRDSNSPLHF
TRBJ2-2 TRBV7-7 TRBD1 - TGTGCTAGCAGCTTCGACAGGGGGCTGACCGGGGAGCTGTTTTTT CASSFDRGLTGELFF
TRBJ2-5 TRBV7-2 TRBD2 - TGTGCCAGCAGCAGGACTAGCGGGGGGGGTGAGACCCAGTACTTC CASSRTSGGGETQYF